Reported below is one T cell receptor (beta chain). The data were obtained in a study of glioma-infiltrating T cells. The iRepertoire nested amplicon-rescue multiplex PCR amplified TCR alpha and beta CDR3s from RNA. One-step reverse transcription and amplification started from approximately 100-400 ng of tissue mRNA or PBMC total RNA. MiXCR, run by TCRdb on the multiplex PCR reads, gives a single entry per CDR3 protein. The sample consists of 150,000 to 200,000 distinct CDR3 sequences, around 40% of them appearing once. Trimming pared 4 bases from V and 7 bases from J, leaving 13 bases between. Germline assignment: CDR1 LGHDT and CDR2 YNNKEL (reference sequence). The length of the CDR3 is 13 residues.

The V gene is TRBV3-1, the J gene TRBJ1-2, with D possibly TRBD1 on 6 matching bases. The sequenced sample consisted of glioma tissue, nonneoplastic brain tissue, or PBMCs (not recorded which). This clonotype was obtained from a human donor with low-grade glioma or glioblastoma, undergoing nonglioma brain surgery, or in good health (not recorded which). The CDR3 region has the DNA TGTGCCAGCAGCCTCAGGGACATGGGTGGCTACACCTTC. This translates into CASSLRDMGGYTF. The full variable domain, its missing parts supplied by reference TRBV3-1 and TRBJ1-2, is DTAVSQTPKYLVTQMGNDKSIKCEQNLGHDTMYWYKQDSKKFLKIMFSYNNKELIINETVPNRFSPKSPDKAHLNLHINSLELGDSAVYFCASSLRDMGGYTFGSGTRLTVV.